In this sample, the clone carrying this T cell receptor (beta chain) turned up a few times. Its specificity is unknown. As TCR cDNA was made by 5'RACE template switching, a universal primer site and UMIs were added. TCRdb reprocessed the 5' RACE reads with MiXCR, giving one entry per CDR3 protein. There are 100,000 to 150,000 distinct CDR3 sequences in the sample; almost 9% occur only once, and roughly 40% lies in the top ten. The CDR3 spans 14 residues. Unmatched junction bases numbered 4, after V lost 3 bases and J lost 3 bases. Germline lookup yields CDR1 LNHDA and CDR2 SQIVND (reference sequence). These data belong to a study of T cells after yellow fever vaccination. General study points: Relatively few clonotypes were ones that appeared in both CD4 and CD8 compartments. Repertoires obtained by FACS sorting could include abundant clonotypes that entered as contaminants from the bulk population. Peak timing came faster in the weaker secondary response, day 5 versus 15.

V usage is TRBV19 and J usage is TRBJ2-7; 8 bases are a match to TRBD2. This sequence originates from a man between 18 and 29 years old who received the YFV17D yellow fever vaccine. Specimen: CD8+ T cells sorted from PBMCs, collected on the day of the yellow fever booster vaccination. The CDR3 here is CASSIGGGSYEQYF. In DNA, the CDR3 is TGTGCCAGTAGTATCGGCGGGGGGAGCTACGAGCAGTACTTC.